The present T cell receptor (beta chain) was sequenced within a study of T cell responses to AZD1222 COVID-19 vaccine (dated by TCRdb to the early 2020s). Study-wide context: TCR sequencing was performed for about 250 trial participants, of whom about 200 were given two doses of AZD1222 and 26 were given two doses of MenACWY control vaccine. Enrollment into the trials was organized by age into subgroups of 18-55, 56-69 and 70-plus years, and those subgroups contained around 150, 28 and 57 TCR-sequenced participants, respectively. Overall study outcomes, separate from this receptor: In the small 56-69-year group, the increase in depth fell short of significance, most likely because of low power. Epitopes outside the regions mutated in the B.1.351 and B.1.1.7 variants were reportedly recognized by nearly half of the unique spike-specific TCRs. Most participants were white British and females outnumbered males, and the authors suggested that clonal diversity may have been underestimated. Because no day 14 peak-response samples were available, the repertoires could be characterized only after the peak T cell response. CD4 TCRs associated with the vaccine covered the entire spike protein, and the dominant responses were in regions 160-218 and 743-854. After two AZD1222 doses, both the breadth and the depth of spike-specific TCRs were significantly higher than at day 0 and than in MenACWY recipients. Conclusions about previously exposed vaccinees were limited because only a handful of AZD1222 recipients were SARS-CoV-2 seropositive at baseline.

The CDR3 regions of human TCRbeta chains were analyzed by immunosequencing. The study's own analysis went as follows. TCRs in the repertoires were matched against a reference library of SARS-CoV-2-specific TCRs that had been generated with the MIRA antigen-specificity platform. Breadth was defined as the fraction of unique TCRs that were SARS-CoV-2-associated, and depth was defined as the fraction of total T cells that were SARS-CoV-2-associated. Using the MIRA data, each spike-specific TCR was assigned both to the spike region to which the TCR was reactive and to a CD4 or CD8 class. Log10-transformed breadth and depth values were compared by one-way ANOVA with Sidak's multiple comparisons tests. TCRdb took over this immuneACCESS table, retaining in-frame rearrangements with V and J assigned. Such tables are incomplete; in checked studies, under half of the missing clones stem from an unresolved V gene, and the remainder is unexplained. That table is the source of V, J and clone size, and D and trimming were worked out from the DNA. In this sample the table shows about 120,000 clones, around 90% of which occur a single time. Under 4.5% of the sample is held by the ten biggest clonotypes.

Worth noting for this clone: It lacks a known antigen. The input lacks base qualities; no much larger clone sits a single base away.

CDR1 and CDR2 are drawn from the germline V gene: SGHVS, FNYEAQ. The CDR3, from cysteine to phenylalanine, totals 14 residues. The sequence is cut down to CDR3 DNA, 42 bases in frame from base 1. Relative to germline, V is missing 8 bases and J is missing 0 bases, with 4 bases of the junction outside any gene match. In the paper's terms, the time point label means: about 28 days (+/-7) after the second vaccine dose. The label giving this sample's treatment or condition can be read as: meningococcal conjugate vaccine given as trial control. The vaccinee samples were drawn from two UK trials, COV001 and COV002, one of which was a single-blind randomized controlled phase 2/3 trial testing AZD1222 (ChAdOx1 nCoV-19) in healthy adults. For TCRbeta chain sequencing, PBMC samples from trial participants were taken at day 0 and at day 28 after the second dose.

Sequencing was performed on peripheral blood, taken 28 days after the second dose of the MenACWY control vaccine. The sequence came from an adult who received the MenACWY meningococcal vaccine as a control. The chain was built from TRBV7-6 and TRBJ2-3, and 8 junction bases match TRBD2. The CDR3 region reads CASRASGSTDTQYF. The DNA is TGTGCCAGCCGGGCTAGCGGGAGCACAGATACGCAGTATTTT.